The source of this TCR beta chain is a study of cytomegalovirus exposure and HLA in healthy donors. Study results and limitations: Later analysis suggested most CMV-associated TCR beta chains were HLA-restricted. Cytomegalovirus status, reportedly, was diagnosed with high specificity and sensitivity by the classifier. The majority of TCR sequences were rare, yet some public TCRs appeared in many donors.

PCR employed 60 Vbeta and 13 Jbeta primers. The repertoire was sequenced with immunoSEQ multiplex PCR; TCRdb's copy has only in-frame clones and lacks some. The sample lists 130,000 or so clones; less than 85% were seen once. This CDR3 comprises 16 residues. V lost 6 bases, J lost 7 bases, and 14 bases stayed unmatched. Germline-derived CDR1 and CDR2 are SNHLY and FYNNEI. In its sample, this clone was seen once. As yet, its antigen is unknown. This chain connects TRBV2 to TRBJ2-5; 10 bases are a match to TRBD2. The sequencing sample was made of PBMCs. The receptor's source is a man between 18 and 35 years old in good health and CMV-seropositive. CDR3 sequence reads: CASSREGLAGAGTQYF. The CDR3 nucleotides are TGTGCCAGCAGCCGAGAGGGGCTAGCGGGAGCGGGGACCCAGTACTTC. Looking up the rest from reference TRBV2 and TRBJ2-5 gives the full variable domain: EPEVTQTPSHQVTQMGQEVILRCVPISNHLYFYWYRQILGQKVEFLVSFYNNEISEKSEIFDDQFSVERPDGSNFTLKIRSTKLEDSAMYFCASSREGLAGAGTQYFGPGTRLLVL.